A single sample gave rise to the 20 T cell receptor beta chains below, sequenced in a study of spatial heterogeneity in lung cancer. Stated time point: blood at routine non-recurrence follow-up after resection. Each CDR3 protein is one row after TCRdb ran MiXCR on the 5' RACE reads. The sample records 35,000 to 45,000 distinct CDR3 sequences, approximately 22% being singletons. Sequencing used PBMCs, obtained at follow-up. The receptors were gathered from a female donor with early-stage non-small cell lung cancer.

This clonotype was seen only a few times. The chain is built from TRBV5-1 and TRBJ2-3, with unresolved D. The CDR3 sequence is 14 residues long. The V and J ends lost 4 bases and 2 bases respectively, with 11 bases between them. The germline CDR1 and CDR2 sequences are SGHRS and YFSETQ. CDR3 sequence (DNA): TGCGCCAGCAGCGACGGGCCGAACACAGATACGCAGTATTTT. It is translated as CASSDGPNTDTQYF.

This clonotype occurred a few times. Here the CDR3 reads CASVLGTGITGELFF. In nucleotides, the CDR3 is TGCGCCAGCGTATTGGGTACAGGGATCACCGGGGAGCTGTTTTTT. The rearrangement uses TRBV5-1 and TRBJ2-2, with a possible D match to TRBD1 (6 bases). The V and J ends lost 7 bases and 4 bases respectively, with 17 bases between them. This CDR3 is built from 15 residues. Germline assignment: CDR1 SGHRS and CDR2 YFSETQ.

This clonotype has more than one count but fewer than ten. V usage is TRBV12-3 or TRBV12-4 and J usage is TRBJ1-1; TRBD1 aligns across 10 bases. The CDR3 spans 17 residues. V lost 6 bases, J lost 7 bases, and 17 bases stayed unmatched. This chain's CDR3 is CASRRTGTGDQPLEAFF. DNA for the CDR3: TGTGCCAGCAGGAGAACCGGGACAGGGGATCAGCCCCTTGAAGCTTTCTTT.

This clonotype was recorded many times. The chain recombines TRBV10-3 with TRBJ2-7, with D uncertain. There are 8 residues in the CDR3. Germline CDR1 and CDR2: ENHRY and SYGVKD. The CDR3, as DNA: TGTGCCATCAGTGAGTCGGGCGTC. It specifies CAISESGV.

With regard to this clonotype: It may be a read error: a sequence one base away is much more abundant. The CDR3 does not close with the conserved phenylalanine or tryptophan, likely indicating a read error. The CDR3 region is CASSQIFAGTEAFS. CDR3 coding DNA: TGTGCCAGCAGCCAAATATTTGCGGGCACTGAAGCTTTCTCT. This chain connects TRBV3-1 to TRBJ1-1, with unresolved D. Germline V gives CDR1 LGHDT, CDR2 YNNKEL (reference sequence). CDR3 length: 14 residues. V was shortened by 2 bases and J by 4 bases, with 11 bases between the two germline ends.

This clonotype was picked up one time. The chain links TRBV2 to TRBJ2-5; weak D call: TRBD2 (6 bases). The CDR3 length is 12 residues. Trimming took off 4 bases at V and 3 bases at J, with 6 bases between the two ends. Per the germline V gene, CDR1 is SNHLY and CDR2 is FYNNEI. The CDR3 reads CASSAGEETQYF. CDR3 in DNA: TGTGCCAGCAGTGCGGGGGAAGAGACCCAGTACTTC.

This sequence joins TRBV29-1 and TRBJ2-5; perhaps TRBD1 as D (6 bases). The CDR3 spans 12 residues. Germline CDR1 and CDR2: SQVTM and ANQGSEA. The V end lost 4 bases, the J end lost 2 bases, and 8 bases lay between the germline ends. CDR3 nucleotide sequence: TGCAGCGTTGGAGGACAGCAAGAGACCCAGTACTTC. It codes for CSVGGQQETQYF.

This clonotype was detected only a few times. The V call is TRBV5-1, the J call TRBJ1-3, with D unclear. CDR3 size: 14 residues. The germline V and J ends were trimmed by 0 bases and 11 bases, with 15 bases remaining between them. Germline lookup yields CDR1 SGHRS and CDR2 YFSETQ. The CDR3 is CASSLEGRRSAIYF. The CDR3 DNA sequence: TGCGCCAGCAGCTTGGAAGGGCGCCGTTCCGCCATATATTTT.

This clonotype came up a few times. The rearrangement links TRBV2 to TRBJ1-1, with a tentative D call TRBD1 (5 bases). V was clipped by 7 bases and J by 4 bases, with 13 bases between them. Germline CDR1 SNHLY, CDR2 FYNNEI. The CDR3 has 13 amino acids. In DNA, the CDR3 is TGTGCCAGCATTCTCCTGGGGGGCACTGAAGCTTTCTTT. Its protein is CASILLGGTEAFF.

This clonotype occurred once. The chain is built from TRBV5-6 and TRBJ2-7; no definite D call. CDR3 length equals 16 residues. Trimming took off 0 bases at V and 0 bases at J, with 13 bases between the two ends. Germline CDR1 SGHDT, CDR2 YYEEEE. CDR3 in DNA: TGTGCCAGCAGCTTGGCCGATGTGTCTAGCTCCTACGAGCAGTACGTC. Protein product: CASSLADVSSSYEQYV.

V gene TRBV13 combines with J gene TRBJ2-2; D possibly corresponds to TRBD2 (5 bases). This CDR3 spans 17 amino acids. With 1 base removed from V and 1 base from J, the gap between germline ends came to 13 bases. Germline-derived CDR1 and CDR2 are PRHDT and FYEKMQ (reference sequence). CDR3 sequence reads: CASSLEPDFQNTGELFF. CDR3 coding DNA: TGTGCCAGCAGCTTAGAGCCGGACTTCCAGAACACCGGGGAGCTGTTTTTT.

The chain carries TRBV29-1 and TRBJ1-5; D remains ambiguous. With 5 bases removed from V and 7 bases from J, the gap between germline ends came to 15 bases. CDR1 is SQVTM, CDR2 ANQGSEA, per germline. CDR3 length equals 13 residues. CDR3 sequence reads: CSVWNLEGQPQHF. CDR3 DNA: TGCAGCGTTTGGAACCTCGAAGGGCAGCCCCAGCATTTT.

This clonotype occurred many times. J is TRBJ1-1 and V is TRBV7-2; no reliable D call. V was cut by 1 base and J by 4 bases, with 7 bases left in between. The germline CDR1 and CDR2 sequences are SGHTA and FQGNSA. The CDR3 length is 13 residues. CDR3 DNA sequence: TGTGCCAGCAGCTTAGGCCACGGCACTGAAGCTTTCTTT. Amino acids: CASSLGHGTEAFF.

This clonotype was detected many times. The chain recombines TRBV24-1 with TRBJ2-1; 9 bases align to TRBD2. Germline CDR1 is KGHDR and CDR2 is SFDVKD. J lost 3 bases, V lost 2 bases, and 7 bases had no gene match. CDR3 length: 17 amino acids. CDR3 coding DNA: TGTGCCACCAGTGATTCCCGTAGCGGGAGAGTCTACAATGAGCAGTTCTTC. Protein: CATSDSRSGRVYNEQFF.

This clonotype has at least ten counts. The V gene is TRBV7-2, the J gene TRBJ1-1; D not resolved. The length of the CDR3 is 15 residues. Per germline, CDR1 SGHTA and CDR2 FQGNSA. V was pared by 4 bases and J by 0 bases, with 12 bases between. This CDR3 reads CASSWRGAVNTEAFF. The CDR3 DNA reads TGTGCCAGCAGCTGGCGGGGTGCGGTGAACACTGAAGCTTTCTTT. Combining the CDR3 with reference TRBV7-2 and TRBJ1-1 gives the whole variable domain GAGVSQSPSNKVTEKGKDVELRCDPISGHTALYWYRQSLGQGLEFLIYFQGNSAPDKSGLPSDRFSAERTGGSVSTLTIQRTQQEDSAVYLCASSWRGAVNTEAFFGQGTRLTVV.

This clonotype was counted ten times or more. The V and J genes are TRBV10-2 and TRBJ2-7; TRBD1 agrees at 9 bases. With V trimmed by 7 bases and J by 2 bases, 9 bases remained unmatched. The CDR3 is 15 residues long. Germline CDR1 is WSHSY and CDR2 is SAAADI. CDR3 protein: CASKIHGTGTYEQYF. The DNA for the CDR3 is TGCGCCAGCAAAATCCACGGGACAGGGACCTACGAGCAGTACTTC.

This clonotype was seen a handful of times. The chain couples TRBV12-3 or TRBV12-4 to TRBJ1-2; weak D call: TRBD1 (5 bases). V dropped 6 bases and J dropped 4 bases, with 15 bases sitting between them. CDR3 size: 14 residues. In nucleotides, the CDR3 is TGTGCCAGCAGCCCTGGGGGGAGGGGCTATGGCTACACCTTC. This translates into CASSPGGRGYGYTF.

The chain links TRBV7-9 to TRBJ1-1; D remains ambiguous. V lost 2 bases and J 4 bases, leaving 8 bases between the germline ends. Germline V lookup: CDR1 SEHNR, CDR2 FQNEAQ (reference sequence). This CDR3 has 13 amino acids. The CDR3 sequence is CASSLQLGTEAFF. CDR3 nucleotide sequence: TGTGCCAGCAGCTTACAATTGGGCACTGAAGCTTTCTTT.

The chain is built from TRBV9 and TRBJ2-2, with 9 bases fitting TRBD2. Germline CDR1 and CDR2: SGDLS and YYNGEE. The CDR3 spans 15 residues. Trimming at V came to 4 bases and at J to 3 bases, leaving 4 bases not matched to a gene. CDR3 nucleotide sequence: TGTGCCAGCAGCAAGGGACTAGCCGACACCGGGGAGCTGTTTTTT. Its protein is CASSKGLADTGELFF. Full variable domain (missing parts from reference TRBV9 and TRBJ2-2): DSGVTQTPKHLITATGQRVTLRCSPRSGDLSVYWYQQSLDQGLQFLIQYYNGEERAKGNILERFSAQQFPDLHSELNLSSLELGDSALYFCASSKGLADTGELFFGEGSRLTVL.

Only a few counts were recorded for this clonotype. The gene calls are TRBV5-1 and TRBJ1-2; TRBD1 agrees at 9 bases. With V trimmed by 5 bases and J by 4 bases, 6 bases remained unmatched. Per the germline V gene, CDR1 is SGHRS and CDR2 is YFSETQ. The CDR3 runs 14 residues. The CDR3 sequence: CASRPTGGPYGYTF. CDR3 sequence (DNA): TGCGCCAGCAGACCGACAGGGGGGCCCTATGGCTACACCTTC.